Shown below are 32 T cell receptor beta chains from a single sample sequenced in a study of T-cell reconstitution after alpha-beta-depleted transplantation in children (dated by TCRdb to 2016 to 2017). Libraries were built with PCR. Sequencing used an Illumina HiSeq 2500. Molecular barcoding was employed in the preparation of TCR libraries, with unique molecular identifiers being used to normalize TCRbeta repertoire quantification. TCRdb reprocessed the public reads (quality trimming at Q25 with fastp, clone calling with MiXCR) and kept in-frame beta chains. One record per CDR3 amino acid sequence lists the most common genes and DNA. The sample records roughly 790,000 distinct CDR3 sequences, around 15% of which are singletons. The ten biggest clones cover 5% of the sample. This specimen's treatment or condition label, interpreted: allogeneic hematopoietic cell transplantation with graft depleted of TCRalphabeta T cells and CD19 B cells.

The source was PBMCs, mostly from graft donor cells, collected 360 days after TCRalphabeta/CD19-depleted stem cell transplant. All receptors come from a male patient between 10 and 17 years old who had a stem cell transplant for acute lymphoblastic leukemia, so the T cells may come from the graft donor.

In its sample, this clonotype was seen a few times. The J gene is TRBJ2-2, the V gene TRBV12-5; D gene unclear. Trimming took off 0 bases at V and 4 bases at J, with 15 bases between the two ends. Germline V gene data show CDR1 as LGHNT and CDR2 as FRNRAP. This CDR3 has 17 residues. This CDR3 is CASGLVGSGLPTGELFF. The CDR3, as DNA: TGTGCTAGTGGTTTGGTAGGATCCGGTTTACCCACCGGGGAGCTGTTTTTT.

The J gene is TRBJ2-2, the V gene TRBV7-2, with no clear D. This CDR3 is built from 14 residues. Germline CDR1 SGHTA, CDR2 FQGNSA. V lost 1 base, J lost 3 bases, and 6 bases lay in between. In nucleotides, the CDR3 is TGTGCCAGCAGCTTAGTTGTTTACACCGGGGAGCTGTTTTTT. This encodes CASSLVVYTGELFF.

The CDR3 sequence: CASSPPPYEQYF. The CDR3 coding sequence is TGTGCCAGCAGCCCACCCCCCTACGAGCAGTACTTC. This sequence joins TRBV3-1 and TRBJ2-7, with no clear D. In germline, CDR1 is LGHDT, CDR2 YNNKEL (reference sequence). V shed 4 bases and J shed 2 bases, with 6 bases lying between them. The CDR3 totals 12 residues.

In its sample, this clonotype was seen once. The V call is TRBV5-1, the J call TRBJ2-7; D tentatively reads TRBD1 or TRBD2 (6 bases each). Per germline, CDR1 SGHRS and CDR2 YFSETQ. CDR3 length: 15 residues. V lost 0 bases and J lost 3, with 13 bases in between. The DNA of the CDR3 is TGCGCCAGCAGCTTGGCCGGGAGACAGGACTACGAGCAGTACTTC. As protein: CASSLAGRQDYEQYF. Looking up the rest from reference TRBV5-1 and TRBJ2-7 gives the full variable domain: KAGVTQTPRYLIKTRGQQVTLSCSPISGHRSVSWYQQTPGQGLQFLFEYFSETQRNKGNFPGRFSGRQFSNSRSEMNVSTLELGDSALYLCASSLAGRQDYEQYFGPGTRLTVT.

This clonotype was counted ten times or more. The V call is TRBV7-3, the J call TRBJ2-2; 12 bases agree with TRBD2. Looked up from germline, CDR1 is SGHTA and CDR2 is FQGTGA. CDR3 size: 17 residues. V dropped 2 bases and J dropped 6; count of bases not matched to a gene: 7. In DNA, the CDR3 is TGTGCCAGCAGCTTATACTCGGCTAGCGGGAGGGCCGGGGAGCTGTTTTTT. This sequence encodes CASSLYSASGRAGELFF.

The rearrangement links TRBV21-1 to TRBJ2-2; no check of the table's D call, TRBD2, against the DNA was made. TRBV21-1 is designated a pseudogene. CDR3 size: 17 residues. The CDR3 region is CASSKAGPGVGTGELFF. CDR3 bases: TGTGCCAGCAGCAAAGCGGGGCCGGGAGTAGGGACCGGGGAGCTGTTTTTT.

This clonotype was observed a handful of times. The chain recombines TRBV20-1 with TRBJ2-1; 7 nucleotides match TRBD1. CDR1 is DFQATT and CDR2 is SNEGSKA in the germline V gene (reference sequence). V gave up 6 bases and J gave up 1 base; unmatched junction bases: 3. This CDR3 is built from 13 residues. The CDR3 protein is CSAGTVSYNEQFF. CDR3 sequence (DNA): TGCAGTGCAGGGACAGTGTCCTACAATGAGCAGTTCTTC.

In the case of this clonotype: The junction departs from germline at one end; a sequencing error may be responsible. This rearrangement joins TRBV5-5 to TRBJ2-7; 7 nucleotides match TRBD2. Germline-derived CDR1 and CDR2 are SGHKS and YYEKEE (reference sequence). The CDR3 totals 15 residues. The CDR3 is CASSSGEGEVYGQYF. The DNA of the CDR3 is TGTGCCAGCAGCTCTGGGGAGGGAGAGGTTTACGGGCAGTACTTC.

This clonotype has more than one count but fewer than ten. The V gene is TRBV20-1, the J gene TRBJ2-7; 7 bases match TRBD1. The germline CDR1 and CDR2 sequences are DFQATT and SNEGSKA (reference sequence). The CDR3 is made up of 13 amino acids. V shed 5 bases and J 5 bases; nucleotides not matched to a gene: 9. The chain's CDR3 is CSAYRQGRDEQYF. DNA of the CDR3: TGCAGTGCTTATAGACAGGGTAGGGACGAGCAGTACTTC.

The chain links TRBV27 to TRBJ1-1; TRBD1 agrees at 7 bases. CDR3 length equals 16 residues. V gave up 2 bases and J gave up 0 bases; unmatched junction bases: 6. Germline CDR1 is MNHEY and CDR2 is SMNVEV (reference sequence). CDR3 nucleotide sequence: TGTGCCAGCAGTTTAAGGGAAGGGGGCATGAACACTGAAGCTTTCTTT. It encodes CASSLREGGMNTEAFF.

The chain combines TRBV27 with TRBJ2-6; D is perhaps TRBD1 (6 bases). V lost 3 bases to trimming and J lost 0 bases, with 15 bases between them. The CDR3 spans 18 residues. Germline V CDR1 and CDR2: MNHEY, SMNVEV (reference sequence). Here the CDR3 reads CASSFVQGVRSGANVLTF. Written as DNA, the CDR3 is TGTGCCAGCAGTTTCGTACAGGGAGTCCGCTCTGGGGCCAACGTCCTGACTTTC.

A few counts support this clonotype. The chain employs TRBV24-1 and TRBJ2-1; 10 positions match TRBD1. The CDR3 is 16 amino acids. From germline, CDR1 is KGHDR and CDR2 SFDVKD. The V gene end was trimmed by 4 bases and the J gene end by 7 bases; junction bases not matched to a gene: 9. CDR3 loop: CATSEPGTGAGNEQFF. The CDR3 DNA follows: TGTGCCACCAGTGAACCTGGGACAGGGGCGGGGAATGAGCAGTTCTTC.

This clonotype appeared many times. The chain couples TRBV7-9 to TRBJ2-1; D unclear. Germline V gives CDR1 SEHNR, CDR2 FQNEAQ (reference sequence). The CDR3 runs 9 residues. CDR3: CASRSMGFF. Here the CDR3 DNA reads TGTGCATCCCGATCTATGGGGTTCTTC.

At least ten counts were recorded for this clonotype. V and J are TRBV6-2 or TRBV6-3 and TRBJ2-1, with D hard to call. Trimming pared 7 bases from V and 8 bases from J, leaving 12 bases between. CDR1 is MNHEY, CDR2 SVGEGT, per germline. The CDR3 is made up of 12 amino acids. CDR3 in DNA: TGTGCCAGCACCACCCTGGGCCATGAGCAGTTCTTC. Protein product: CASTTLGHEQFF.

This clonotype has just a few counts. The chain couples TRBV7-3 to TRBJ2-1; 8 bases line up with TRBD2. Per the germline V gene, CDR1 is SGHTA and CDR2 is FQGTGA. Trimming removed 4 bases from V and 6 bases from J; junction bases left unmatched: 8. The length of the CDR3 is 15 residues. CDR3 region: CASSSSSGRVNEQFF. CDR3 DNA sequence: TGTGCCAGCAGCTCATCGAGCGGGAGAGTCAATGAGCAGTTCTTC. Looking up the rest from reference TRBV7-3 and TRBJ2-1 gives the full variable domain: GAGVSQTPSNKVTEKGKYVELRCDPISGHTALYWYRQSLGQGPEFLIYFQGTGAADDSGLPNDRFFAVRPEGSVSTLKIQRTERGDSAVYLCASSSSSGRVNEQFFGPGTRLTVL.

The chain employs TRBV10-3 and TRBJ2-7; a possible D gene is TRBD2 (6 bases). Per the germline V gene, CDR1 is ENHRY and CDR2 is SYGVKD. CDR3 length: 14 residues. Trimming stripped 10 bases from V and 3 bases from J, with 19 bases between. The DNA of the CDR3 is TGTGCCACCAGAGAGGAAGGCGGGATCTACGAGCAGTACTTC. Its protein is CATREEGGIYEQYF.

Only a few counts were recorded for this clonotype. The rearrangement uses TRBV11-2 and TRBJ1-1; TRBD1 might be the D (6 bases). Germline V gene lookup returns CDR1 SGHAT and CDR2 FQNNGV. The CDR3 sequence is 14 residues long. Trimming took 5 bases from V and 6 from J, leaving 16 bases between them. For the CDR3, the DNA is TGTGCCAGCAGCGCACTGGGGGGGCTGGCTGAAGCTTTCTTT. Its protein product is CASSALGGLAEAFF.

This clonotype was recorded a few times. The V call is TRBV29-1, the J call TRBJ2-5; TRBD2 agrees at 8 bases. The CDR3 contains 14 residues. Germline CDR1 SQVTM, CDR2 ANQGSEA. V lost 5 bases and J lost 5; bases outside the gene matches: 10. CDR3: CSVPQRESYETQYF. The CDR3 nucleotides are TGCAGCGTTCCTCAGCGGGAGAGTTACGAGACCCAGTACTTC.

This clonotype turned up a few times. The CDR3 protein is CAIAGERGTDTQYF. The CDR3 DNA reads TGTGCCATCGCGGGTGAACGGGGCACAGATACGCAGTATTTT. The J gene is TRBJ2-3, the V gene TRBV10-3, with D possibly TRBD2 on 5 matching bases. Trimming stripped 8 bases from V and 1 base from J, with 13 bases between. The germline V gene has CDR1 ENHRY and CDR2 SYGVKD. The CDR3 length is 14 residues.

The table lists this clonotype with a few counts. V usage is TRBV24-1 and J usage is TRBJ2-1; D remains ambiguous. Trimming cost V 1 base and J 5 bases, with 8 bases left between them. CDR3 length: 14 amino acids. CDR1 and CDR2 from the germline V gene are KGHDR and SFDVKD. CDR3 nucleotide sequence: TGTGCCACCAGTGATTTTTCGTGGAACAATGAGCAGTTCTTC. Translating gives CATSDFSWNNEQFF.

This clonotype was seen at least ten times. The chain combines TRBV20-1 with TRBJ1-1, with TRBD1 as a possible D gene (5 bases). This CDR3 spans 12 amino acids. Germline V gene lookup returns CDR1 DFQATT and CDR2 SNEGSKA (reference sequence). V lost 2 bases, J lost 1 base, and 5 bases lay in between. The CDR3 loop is CSARQGNTEAFF. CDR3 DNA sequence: TGCAGTGCTAGACAGGGGAACACTGAAGCTTTCTTT.

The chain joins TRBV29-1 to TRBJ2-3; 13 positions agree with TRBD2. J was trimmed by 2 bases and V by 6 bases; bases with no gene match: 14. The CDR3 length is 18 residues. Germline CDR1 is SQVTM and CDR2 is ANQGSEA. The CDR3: CSVLGLAGERATTDTQYF. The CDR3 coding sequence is TGCAGCGTACTAGGACTAGCGGGAGAGAGGGCTACCACAGATACGCAGTATTTT.

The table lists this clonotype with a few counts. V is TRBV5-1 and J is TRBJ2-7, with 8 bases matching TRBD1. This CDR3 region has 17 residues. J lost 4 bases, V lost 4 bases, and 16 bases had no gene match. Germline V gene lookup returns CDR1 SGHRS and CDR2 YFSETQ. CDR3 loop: CASSSRDRLDPLYEQYF. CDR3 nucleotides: TGCGCCAGCAGCAGCCGGGACAGGCTCGATCCTTTGTACGAGCAGTACTTC.

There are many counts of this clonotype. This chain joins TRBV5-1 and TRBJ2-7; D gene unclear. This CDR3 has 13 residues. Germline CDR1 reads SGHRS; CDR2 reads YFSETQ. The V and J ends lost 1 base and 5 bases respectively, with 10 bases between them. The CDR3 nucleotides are TGCGCCAGCAGCTTGCCACCGCTAGACGAGCAGTACTTC. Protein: CASSLPPLDEQYF. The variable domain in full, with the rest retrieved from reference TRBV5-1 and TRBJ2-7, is KAGVTQTPRYLIKTRGQQVTLSCSPISGHRSVSWYQQTPGQGLQFLFEYFSETQRNKGNFPGRFSGRQFSNSRSEMNVSTLELGDSALYLCASSLPPLDEQYFGPGTRLTVT.

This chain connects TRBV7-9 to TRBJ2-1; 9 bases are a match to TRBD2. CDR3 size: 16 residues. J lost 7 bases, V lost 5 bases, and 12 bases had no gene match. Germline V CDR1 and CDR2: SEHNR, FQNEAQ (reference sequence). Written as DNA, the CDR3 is TGTGCCAGCAGCCCGGGACTAGCTAGGGGCAGGAATGAGCAGTTCTTC. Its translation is CASSPGLARGRNEQFF.

CDR3 sequence (DNA): TGCGCCAGCAGCTTGTTTGCGGGAGCTTACGAGCAGTACTTC. This encodes CASSLFAGAYEQYF. This chain links TRBV5-1 with TRBJ2-7; TRBD2 matches at 7 bases. The CDR3 totals 14 residues. V lost 1 base to trimming and J lost 4 bases; unmatched junction nucleotides: 5. Germline V lookup: CDR1 SGHRS, CDR2 YFSETQ.

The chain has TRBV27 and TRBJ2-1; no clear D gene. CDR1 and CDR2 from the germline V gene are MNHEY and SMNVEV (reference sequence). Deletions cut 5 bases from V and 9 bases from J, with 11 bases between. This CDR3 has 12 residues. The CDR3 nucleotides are TGTGCCAGCAGTCCTCTGACGGGTGAGCAGTTCTTC. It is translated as CASSPLTGEQFF.

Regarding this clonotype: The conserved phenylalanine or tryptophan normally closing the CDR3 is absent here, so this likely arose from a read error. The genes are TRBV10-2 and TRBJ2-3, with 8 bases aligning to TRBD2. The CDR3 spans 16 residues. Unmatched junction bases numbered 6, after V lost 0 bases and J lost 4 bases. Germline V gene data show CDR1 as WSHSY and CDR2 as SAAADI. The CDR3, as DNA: TGCGCCAGCAGTGAGTCTAGCGGGAAACGACCAGATACGCAGTATGTT. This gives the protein CASSESSGKRPDTQYV.

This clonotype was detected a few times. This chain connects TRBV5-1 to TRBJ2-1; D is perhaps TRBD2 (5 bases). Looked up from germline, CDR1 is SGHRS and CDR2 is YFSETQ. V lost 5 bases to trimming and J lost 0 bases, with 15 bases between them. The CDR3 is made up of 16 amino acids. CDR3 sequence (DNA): TGCGCCAGCAGTGGATGGGCTAGCCGCTCCTACAATGAGCAGTTCTTC. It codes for CASSGWASRSYNEQFF. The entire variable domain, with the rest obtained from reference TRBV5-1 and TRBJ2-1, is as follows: KAGVTQTPRYLIKTRGQQVTLSCSPISGHRSVSWYQQTPGQGLQFLFEYFSETQRNKGNFPGRFSGRQFSNSRSEMNVSTLELGDSALYLCASSGWASRSYNEQFFGPGTRLTVL.

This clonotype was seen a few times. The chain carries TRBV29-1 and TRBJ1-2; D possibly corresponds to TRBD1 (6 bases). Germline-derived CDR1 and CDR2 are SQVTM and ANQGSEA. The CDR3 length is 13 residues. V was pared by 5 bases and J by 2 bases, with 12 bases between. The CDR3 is CSVPSGGNYGYTF. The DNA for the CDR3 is TGCAGCGTTCCATCGGGGGGCAACTATGGCTACACCTTC.

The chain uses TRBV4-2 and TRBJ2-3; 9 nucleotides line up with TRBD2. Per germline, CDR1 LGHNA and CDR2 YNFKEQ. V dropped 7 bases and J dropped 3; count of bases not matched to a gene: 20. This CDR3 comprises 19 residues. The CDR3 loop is CASNPPSLSGRSGTDTQYF. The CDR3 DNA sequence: TGTGCCAGCAACCCCCCTTCGTTGAGCGGGAGGAGTGGTACAGATACGCAGTATTTT.

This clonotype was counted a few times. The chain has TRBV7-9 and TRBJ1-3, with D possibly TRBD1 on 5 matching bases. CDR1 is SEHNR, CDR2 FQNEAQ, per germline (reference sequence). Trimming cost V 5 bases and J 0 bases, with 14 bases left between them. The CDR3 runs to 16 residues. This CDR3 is CASSGGMKVSGNTIYF. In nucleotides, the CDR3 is TGTGCCAGCAGCGGGGGTATGAAAGTCTCTGGAAACACCATATATTTT.